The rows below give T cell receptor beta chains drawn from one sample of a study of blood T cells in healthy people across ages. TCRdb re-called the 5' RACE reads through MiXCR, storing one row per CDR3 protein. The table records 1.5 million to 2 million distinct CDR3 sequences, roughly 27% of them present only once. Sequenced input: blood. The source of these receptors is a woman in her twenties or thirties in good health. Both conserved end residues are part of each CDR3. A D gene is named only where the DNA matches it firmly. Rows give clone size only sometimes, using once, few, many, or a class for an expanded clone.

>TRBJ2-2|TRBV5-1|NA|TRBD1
CASRIRTGSDTGELFF
TGCGCCAGCCGGATTCGGACAGGGTCGGACACCGGGGAGCTGTTTTTT
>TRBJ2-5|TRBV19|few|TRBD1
CASSIDRTGLGETQYF
TGTGCCAGTAGTATAGACCGGACAGGGTTGGGGGAGACCCAGTACTTC
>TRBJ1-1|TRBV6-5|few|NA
CASSPRGGHTEAFF
TGTGCCAGCAGTCCCCGGGGAGGGCACACTGAAGCTTTCTTT
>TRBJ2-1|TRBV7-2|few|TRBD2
CASSLVGAGAGAYNEQFF
TGTGCCAGCAGCTTAGTGGGAGCGGGAGCAGGGGCCTACAATGAGCAGTTCTTC
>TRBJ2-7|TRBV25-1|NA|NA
CAGSEKWRMDPYEQYF
TGTGCCGGCAGTGAAAAGTGGAGAATGGATCCCTACGAGCAGTACTTC
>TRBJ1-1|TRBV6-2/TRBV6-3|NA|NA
CASSLGPVENTEAFF
TGTGCCAGCAGTTTGGGGCCAGTGGAGAACACTGAAGCTTTCTTT
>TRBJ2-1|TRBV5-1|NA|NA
CASSLTYNTGQQFF
TGCGCCAGCAGCCTAACGTATAACACGGGACAGCAGTTCTTC
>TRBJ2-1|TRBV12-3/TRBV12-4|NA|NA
CASSLLASQETQFF
TGTGCCAGCAGTTTACTTGCCAGCCAAGAGACCCAGTTCTTC
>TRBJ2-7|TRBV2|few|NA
CASSRVREQYF
TGTGCCAGCAGCCGCGTGAGGGAGCAGTACTTC
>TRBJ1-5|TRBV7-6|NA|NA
CASSLEPGPDQPQHF
TGTGCCAGCAGCTTAGAACCCGGGCCGGATCAGCCCCAGCATTTT
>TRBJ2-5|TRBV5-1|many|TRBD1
CASSFDRELETQYF
TGCGCCAGCAGCTTTGACAGGGAACTAGAGACCCAGTACTTC
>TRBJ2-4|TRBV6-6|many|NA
CASGEGGDPKNIQYF
TGTGCCAGCGGAGAGGGGGGGGATCCTAAAAACATTCAGTACTTC
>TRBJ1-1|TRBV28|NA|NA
CASTLGRGAEAFF
TGTGCCAGCACCTTAGGGAGAGGAGCTGAAGCTTTCTTT
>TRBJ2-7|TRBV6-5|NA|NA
CASSPSPTGTYEQYF
TGTGCCAGCAGCCCCTCCCCGACAGGTACCTACGAGCAGTACTTC
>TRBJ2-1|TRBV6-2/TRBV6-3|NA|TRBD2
CASSYGGLADEQFF
TGTGCCAGCAGTTACGGGGGACTAGCAGATGAGCAGTTCTTC
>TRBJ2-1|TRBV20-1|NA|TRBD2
CSASGGESYNEQFF
TGCAGTGCTAGCGGGGGGGAATCCTACAATGAGCAGTTCTTC
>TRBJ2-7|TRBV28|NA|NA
CASSRRGQGRGEQYF
TGTGCCAGCAGTCGCCGGGGGCAGGGGCGAGGCGAGCAGTACTTC
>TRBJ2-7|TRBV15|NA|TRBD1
CATSRDLGQGYEQYF
TGTGCCACCAGCAGAGATCTGGGACAGGGGTACGAGCAGTACTTC
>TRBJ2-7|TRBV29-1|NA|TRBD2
CSFRTSGNNEQYF
TGCAGCTTTCGGACTAGCGGGAACAACGAGCAGTACTTC
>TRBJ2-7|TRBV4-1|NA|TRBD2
CASSQEGLGASYEQYF
TGCGCCAGCAGCCAAGAAGGACTAGGGGCCTCCTACGAGCAGTACTTC
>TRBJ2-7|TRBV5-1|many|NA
CASSLAEGQFYEQYF
TGCGCCAGCAGCTTGGCCGAGGGACAATTCTACGAGCAGTACTTC
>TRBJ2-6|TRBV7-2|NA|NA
CASSPGQWANVLTF
TGTGCCAGCAGCCCTGGACAGTGGGCCAACGTCCTGACTTTC
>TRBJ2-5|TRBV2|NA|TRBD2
CASSGTSGGFETQYF
TGTGCCAGCAGTGGAACTAGCGGGGGGTTCGAGACCCAGTACTTC
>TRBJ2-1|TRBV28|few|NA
CASSPTRLSYNEQFF
TGTGCCAGCAGTCCCACCCGGCTGTCCTACAATGAGCAGTTCTTC
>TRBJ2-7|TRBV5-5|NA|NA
CASSLAAGNSYEQYF
TGTGCCAGCAGCTTGGCGGCAGGTAACTCCTACGAGCAGTACTTC
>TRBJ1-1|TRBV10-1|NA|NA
CASSGGPRTEAFF
TGCGCCAGCAGTGGGGGGCCGCGCACTGAAGCTTTCTTT
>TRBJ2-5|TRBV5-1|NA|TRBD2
CASSPPAGVSGETQYF
TGCGCCAGCAGCCCCCCTGCGGGGGTGTCCGGAGAGACCCAGTACTTC
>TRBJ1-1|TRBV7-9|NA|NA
CASRPDGSSAFF
TGTGCCAGCAGACCAGACGGGAGTTCGGCTTTCTTT
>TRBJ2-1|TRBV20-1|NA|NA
CSAGDRVGLAGRNEQFF
TGCAGTGCGGGGGACAGGGTCGGCCTAGCGGGAAGAAATGAGCAGTTCTTC
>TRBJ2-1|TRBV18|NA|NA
CASSPMNEQFF
TGTGCCAGCTCACCAATGAATGAGCAGTTCTTC
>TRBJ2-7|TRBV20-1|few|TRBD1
CSARDGQGRYEQYF
TGCAGTGCTAGGGACGGACAGGGGAGGTACGAGCAGTACTTC
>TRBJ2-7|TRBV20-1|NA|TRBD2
CSARDPLAGYYEQYF
TGCAGTGCTAGAGATCCCCTAGCGGGATACTACGAGCAGTACTTC